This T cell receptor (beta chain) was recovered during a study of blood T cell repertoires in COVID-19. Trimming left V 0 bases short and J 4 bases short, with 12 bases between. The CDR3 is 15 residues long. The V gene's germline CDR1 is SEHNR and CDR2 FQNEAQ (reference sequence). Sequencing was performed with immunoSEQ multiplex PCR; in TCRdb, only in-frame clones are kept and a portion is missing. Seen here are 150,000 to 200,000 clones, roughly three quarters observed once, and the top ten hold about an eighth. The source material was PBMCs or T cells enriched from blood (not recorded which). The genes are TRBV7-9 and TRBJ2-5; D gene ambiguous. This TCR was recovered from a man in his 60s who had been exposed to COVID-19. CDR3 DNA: TGTGCCAGCAGCTTAGCGGGCCACCCCGGAGAGACCCAGTACTTC. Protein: CASSLAGHPGETQYF.